This TCR beta chain stems from a study of blood T cell repertoires in COVID-19. Turning to the study itself: Both acute and convalescent COVID-19 samples were obtained from the United States, Italy and Spain. PBMCs, B-cell-depleted T cells, or T cells were the source of the cDNA or gDNA that made up the material.

Losses at the gene ends were 10 bases for V and 3 bases for J; bases not matched to a gene: 5. CDR3 size: 14 residues. Germline loops: CDR1 SEHNR, CDR2 FQNEAQ (reference sequence). How the authors handled the data: Scientists estimated how many nucleated cells there were by amplifying reference gene primers. This table comes from immunoSEQ multiplex PCR, and its TCRdb copy is limited to in-frame clones, with some not included. V, J and clone size are those of that table, while D and trimming were read from the DNA. Of approximately 220,000 clones listed, roughly 80% were seen once; the top ten hold approximately 8%.

The clonotype was recovered from a woman over 75 with acute or convalescent COVID-19. The gene calls are TRBV7-9 and TRBJ2-2, with 10 bases that match TRBD1. Input material: peripheral blood. Here the CDR3 DNA reads TGTGCCACCCAAGGGACAGGGGACACCGGGGAGCTGTTTTTT. It encodes CATQGTGDTGELFF. The full variable domain, its missing parts supplied by reference TRBV7-9 and TRBJ2-2, is DTGVSQNPRHKITKRGQNVTFRCDPISEHNRLYWYRQTLGQGPEFLTYFQNEAQLEKSRLLSDRFSAERPKGSFSTLEIQRTEQGDSAMYLCATQGTGDTGELFFGEGSRLTVL.